Below, one T cell receptor (beta chain) is given with its context. The entry originates in a study of T cell clones after liver transplantation. The overall study: In this trial, immunosuppression withdrawal was attempted within 2 years of liver transplant. TCRbeta sequencing after a pre-transplant mixed lymphocyte reaction identified graft-donor-reactive clones, later tracked in post-transplant blood. Tolerant meant at least one year fully off immunosuppression without liver enzymes above twice normal. Draws occurred before transplant, before withdrawal, and after complete or failed withdrawal.

Germline CDR1 and CDR2: SGDLS and YYNGEE. J lost 6 bases, V lost 3 bases, and 13 bases had no gene match. This CDR3 has 16 amino acids. The data were produced by immunoSEQ multiplex PCR, yet TCRdb's version contains in-frame clones alone and is incomplete. The sample yields approximately 100,000 clones, approximately 85% seen once. The sample in question was CD4+ T cells from blood, obtained before liver transplant. This clonotype was obtained from a human donor who received a liver transplant. The V call is TRBV9, the J call TRBJ2-7, with 9 bases identical to TRBD1. The CDR3 DNA sequence: TGTGCCAGCAGCGCAGACCCCAGGGGACAGGGCTCCGAGCAGTACTTC. The encoded protein is CASSADPRGQGSEQYF.